This T cell receptor (beta chain) was recovered during a study of identical twins. Study outcomes and limitations: There was an excess of low generation probability in the out-of-frame alpha sequences that twins shared. Findings depended on cross-sectional statistics rather than tracking the same donors.

Only healthy Caucasians were included as donors. There are a few counts of this clonotype. What it binds is unknown. V shed 7 bases, J shed 3 bases, and the junction held 11 bases outside the gene matches. The CDR3 has 15 amino acids. Germline V lookup: CDR1 SQVTM, CDR2 ANQGSEA. TCRdb called the 5' RACE reads again in MiXCR, with one record for every CDR3 protein. The data show 500,000 to 650,000 distinct CDR3 sequences, with around 7.4% seen just once and less than 2% held by the top ten. The sample was also reused in another study, on yellow fever vaccine responses in identical twins.

The chain links TRBV29-1 to TRBJ1-5; 8 bases match TRBD1. Input material: PBMCs. The source is a young woman in good health. CDR3 DNA: TGCAGCGCCGGCGACGGGACAGGCCCCAATCAGCCCCAGCATTTT. Amino acids: CSAGDGTGPNQPQHF.